One sample yielded the 3 T cell receptor beta chains listed below, sequenced in a study of blood T cell repertoires in COVID-19. The assay was immunoSEQ multiplex PCR, and TCRdb's table has in-frame clones only and misses some. Of under 300,000 clones in the sample, about 83% were seen once. The sequencing sample was made of peripheral blood. The receptors originated from an older man with acute or convalescent COVID-19.

This clone was seen only once. V is TRBV6-5 and J is TRBJ1-6; 7 nucleotides agree with TRBD1. There are 14 residues in the CDR3. J lost 7 bases, V lost 8 bases, and 8 bases had no gene match. Germline-derived CDR1 and CDR2 are MNHEY and SVGAGI. This chain's CDR3 is CASRNPGQNSPLHF. In nucleotides, the CDR3 is TGTGCCAGCCGCAACCCGGGACAGAATTCACCCCTCCACTTT.

This chain uses TRBV7-8 with TRBJ2-7; 7 nucleotides match TRBD1. V gave up 4 bases and J gave up 2 bases; unmatched junction bases: 2. The CDR3 covers 13 residues. CDR1 SGHVS and CDR2 FQNEAQ come from the germline V gene. This CDR3 is CASSSDRPYEQYF. The DNA of the CDR3 is TGTGCCAGCAGCTCGGACAGGCCCTACGAGCAGTACTTC.

The V gene is TRBV3-1 (or the pseudogene TRBV3-2), the J gene TRBJ1-2; tentatively, D is TRBD1 (5 bases). Trimming pared 2 bases from V and 8 bases from J, leaving 15 bases between. This CDR3 is built from 14 residues. In germline, CDR1 is LGHDT, CDR2 YNNKEL (reference sequence). CDR3 coding DNA: TGTGCCAGCAGCCAACGCTCGGGGGGGGAGGGCTACACCTTC. Protein product: CASSQRSGGEGYTF.